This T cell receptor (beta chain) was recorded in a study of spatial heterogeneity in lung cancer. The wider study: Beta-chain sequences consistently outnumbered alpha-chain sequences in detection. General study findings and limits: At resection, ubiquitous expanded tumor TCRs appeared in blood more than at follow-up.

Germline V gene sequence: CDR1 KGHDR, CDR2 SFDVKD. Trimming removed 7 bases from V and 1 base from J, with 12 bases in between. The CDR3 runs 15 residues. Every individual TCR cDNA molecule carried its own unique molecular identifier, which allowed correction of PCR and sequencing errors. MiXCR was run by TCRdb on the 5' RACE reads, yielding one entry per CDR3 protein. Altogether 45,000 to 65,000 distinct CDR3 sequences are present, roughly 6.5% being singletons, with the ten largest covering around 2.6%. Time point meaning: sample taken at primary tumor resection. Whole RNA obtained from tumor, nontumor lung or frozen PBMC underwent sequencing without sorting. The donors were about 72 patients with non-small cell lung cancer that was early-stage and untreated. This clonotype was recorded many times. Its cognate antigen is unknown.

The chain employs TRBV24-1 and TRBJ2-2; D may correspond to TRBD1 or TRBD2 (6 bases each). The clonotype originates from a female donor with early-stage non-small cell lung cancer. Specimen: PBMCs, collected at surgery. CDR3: CATRRQEGNTGELFF. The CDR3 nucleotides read TGTGCCACCAGGAGACAGGAGGGGAACACCGGGGAGCTGTTTTTT.